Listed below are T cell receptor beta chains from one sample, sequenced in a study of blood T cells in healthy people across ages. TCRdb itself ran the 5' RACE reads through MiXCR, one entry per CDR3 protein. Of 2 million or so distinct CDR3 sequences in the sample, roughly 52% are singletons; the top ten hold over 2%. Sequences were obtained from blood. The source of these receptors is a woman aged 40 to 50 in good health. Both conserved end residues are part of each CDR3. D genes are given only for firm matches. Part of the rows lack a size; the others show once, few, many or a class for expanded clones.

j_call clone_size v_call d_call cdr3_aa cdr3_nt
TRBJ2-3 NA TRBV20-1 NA CTARRRTDTRYF TGCACGGCGAGACGGCGCACAGATACGCGGTATTTT
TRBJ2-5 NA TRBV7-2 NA CASSLVPGRRETQYF TGTGCCAGCAGCTTAGTTCCGGGAAGGAGGGAGACCCAGTACTTC
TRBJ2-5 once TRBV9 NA CASSVAGGSGTLYF NA
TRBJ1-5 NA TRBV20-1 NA CSAQDGPTAQHF TGCAGTGCTCAGGACGGACCTACGGCCCAGCATTTT
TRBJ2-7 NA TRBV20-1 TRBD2 CSANNPGTSSYEQYF TGCAGTGCCAATAACCCCGGGACTAGCTCCTACGAGCAGTACTTC
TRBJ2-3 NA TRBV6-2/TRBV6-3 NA CASSSGPDSLYTQYF TGTGCCAGCAGTTCCGGACCAGATTCCCTGTATACGCAGTATTTT
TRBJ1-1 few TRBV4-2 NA CASSQDPGANTEAFF TGTGCCAGCAGCCAAGATCCGGGGGCCAACACTGAAGCTTTCTTT
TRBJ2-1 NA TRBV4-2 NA CASSQDGRRSYNEQFF TGTGCCAGCAGCCAAGATGGTAGGAGATCCTACAATGAGCAGTTCTTC
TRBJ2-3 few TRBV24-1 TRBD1 CAAAQGATDTQYF TGTGCCGCCGCACAGGGGGCGACAGATACGCAGTATTTT
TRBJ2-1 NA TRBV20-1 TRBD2 CSAPKGTSVHNEQFF TGCAGTGCTCCAAAGGGGACTAGCGTCCACAATGAGCAGTTCTTC
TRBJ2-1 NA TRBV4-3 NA CASSQDSVGSSYNEQFF TGCGCCAGCAGCCAAGACTCTGTGGGGAGCTCCTACAACGAGCAGTTCTTC
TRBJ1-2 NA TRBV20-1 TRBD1 CSASPSGQKNYGYTF TGCAGTGCTTCACCCTCGGGACAGAAAAACTATGGCTACACCTTC
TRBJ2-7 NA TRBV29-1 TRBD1 CSVRQGEREQYF TGCAGCGTTAGACAGGGAGAGCGCGAGCAGTACTTC
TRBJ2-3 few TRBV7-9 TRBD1 CASSPGQGKTDTQYF TGTGCCAGCAGCCCGGGACAGGGGAAGACAGATACGCAGTATTTT
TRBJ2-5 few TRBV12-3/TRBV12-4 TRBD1 CASSPPRTGLSETQYF TGTGCCAGCAGTCCTCCGAGGACAGGCCTTTCGGAGACCCAGTACTTC
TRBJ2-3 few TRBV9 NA CASTPGEDTQYF TGTGCCAGCACCCCGGGGGAGGATACGCAGTATTTT
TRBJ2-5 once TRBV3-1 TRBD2 CASSHSRGGPETQYF TGTGCCAGCAGCCACTCGCGGGGGGGCCCAGAGACCCAGTACTTC
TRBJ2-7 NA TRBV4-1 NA CASSPSGLNYEQYF TGCGCCAGCAGCCCCTCAGGGTTAAACTACGAGCAGTACTTC
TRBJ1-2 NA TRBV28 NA CASSPPRAGGYTF TGTGCCAGCAGTCCTCCCCGGGCCGGTGGCTACACCTTC
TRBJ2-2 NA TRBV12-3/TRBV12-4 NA CASSPIDSGPGELFF TGTGCCAGCAGCCCCATCGACAGCGGCCCCGGGGAGCTGTTTTTT
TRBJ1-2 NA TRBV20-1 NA CSASRGQLDYGYTF TGCAGTGCTAGCAGGGGCCAGCTAGACTATGGCTACACCTTC
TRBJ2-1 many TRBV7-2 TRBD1 CASSKTGGGEQFF TGTGCCAGCAGCAAGACAGGGGGCGGTGAGCAGTTCTTC